This T cell receptor (beta chain) was retrieved from a study of T cells expressing NK-cell markers. The CDR3 covers 15 residues. Germline CDR1 SGHTA, CDR2 FQGTGA. TCRdb derives one entry per CDR3 protein from the 5' RACE reads, leaving out DNA. The sample yields 300,000 to 500,000 distinct CDR3 sequences, of which the top ten take up around a tenth. The sample comprised blood T cells: a sorted CD56 or NKG2C T cell subset, CD4+ or CD8+ T cells, or bulk PBMC T cells (not recorded which). The rearrangement uses TRBV7-3 and TRBJ2-2; TCRdb calls TRBD2, which cannot be checked without DNA. The TCR originated in a woman aged 45-59 years in good health. The CDR3 is CASNRGRGPSGELFF.